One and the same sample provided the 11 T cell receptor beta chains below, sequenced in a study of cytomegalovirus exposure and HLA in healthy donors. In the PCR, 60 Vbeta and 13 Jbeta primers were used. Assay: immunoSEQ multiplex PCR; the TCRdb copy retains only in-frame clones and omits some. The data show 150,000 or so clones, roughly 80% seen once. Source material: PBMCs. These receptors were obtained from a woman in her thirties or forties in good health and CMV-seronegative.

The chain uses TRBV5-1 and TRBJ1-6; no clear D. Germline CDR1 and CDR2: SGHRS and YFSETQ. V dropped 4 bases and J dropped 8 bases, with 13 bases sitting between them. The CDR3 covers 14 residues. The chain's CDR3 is CASSLAGKDSPLHF. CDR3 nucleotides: TGCGCCAGCAGCCTCGCCGGTAAAGATTCACCCCTCCACTTT.

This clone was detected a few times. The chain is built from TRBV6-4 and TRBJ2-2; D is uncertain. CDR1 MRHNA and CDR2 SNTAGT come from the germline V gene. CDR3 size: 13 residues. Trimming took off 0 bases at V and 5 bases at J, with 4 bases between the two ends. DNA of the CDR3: TGTGCCAGCAGTGACTCCAGAACCGGGGAGCTGTTTTTT. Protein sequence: CASSDSRTGELFF.

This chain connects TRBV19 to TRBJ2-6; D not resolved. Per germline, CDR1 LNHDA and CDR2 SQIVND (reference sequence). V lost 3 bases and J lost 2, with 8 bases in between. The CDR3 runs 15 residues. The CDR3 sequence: CASSIRPPGANVLTF. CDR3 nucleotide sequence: TGTGCCAGTAGTATTCGTCCCCCTGGGGCCAACGTCCTGACTTTC.

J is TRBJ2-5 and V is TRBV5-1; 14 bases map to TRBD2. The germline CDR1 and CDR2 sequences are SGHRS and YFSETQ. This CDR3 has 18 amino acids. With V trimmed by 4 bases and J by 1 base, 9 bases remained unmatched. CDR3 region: CASSIAGTSGGIQETQYF. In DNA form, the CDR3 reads TGCGCCAGCAGCATCGCCGGGACTAGCGGGGGTATCCAAGAGACCCAGTACTTC.

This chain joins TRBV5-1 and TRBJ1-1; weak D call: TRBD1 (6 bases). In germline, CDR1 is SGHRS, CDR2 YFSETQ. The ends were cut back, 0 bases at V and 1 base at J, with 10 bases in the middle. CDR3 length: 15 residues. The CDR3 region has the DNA TGCGCCAGCAGCTTGGACCCAGGGGAGAACACTGAAGCTTTCTTT. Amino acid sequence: CASSLDPGENTEAFF.

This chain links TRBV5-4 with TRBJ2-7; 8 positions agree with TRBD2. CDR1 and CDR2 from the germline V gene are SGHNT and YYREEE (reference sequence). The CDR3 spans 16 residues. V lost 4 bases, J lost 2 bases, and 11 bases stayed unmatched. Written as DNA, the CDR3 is TGTGCCAGCAGCCCCTCCGGCGGGAGGCCCACCTACGAGCAGTACTTC. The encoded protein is CASSPSGGRPTYEQYF.

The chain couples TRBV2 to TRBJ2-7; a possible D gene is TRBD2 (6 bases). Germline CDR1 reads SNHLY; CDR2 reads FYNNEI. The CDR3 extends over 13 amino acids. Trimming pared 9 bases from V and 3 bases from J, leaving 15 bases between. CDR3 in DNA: TGTGCCAGTGCCAATCGGGGGAGCTACGAGCAGTACTTC. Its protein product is CASANRGSYEQYF.

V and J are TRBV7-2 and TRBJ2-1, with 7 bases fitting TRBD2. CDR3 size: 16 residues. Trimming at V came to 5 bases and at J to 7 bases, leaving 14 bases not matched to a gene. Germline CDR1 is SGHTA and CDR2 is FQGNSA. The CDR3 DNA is TGTGCCAGCAGCCCGACTGGGGGGAGGGCCTTAAATGAGCAGTTCTTC. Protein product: CASSPTGGRALNEQFF.

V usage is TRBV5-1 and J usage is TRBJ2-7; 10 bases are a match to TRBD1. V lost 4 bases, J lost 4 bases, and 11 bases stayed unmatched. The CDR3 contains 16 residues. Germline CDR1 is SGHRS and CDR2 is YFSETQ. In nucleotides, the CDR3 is TGCGCCAGCAGCCCAATCCCGACAGGGGGCGAATACGAGCAGTACTTC. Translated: CASSPIPTGGEYEQYF.

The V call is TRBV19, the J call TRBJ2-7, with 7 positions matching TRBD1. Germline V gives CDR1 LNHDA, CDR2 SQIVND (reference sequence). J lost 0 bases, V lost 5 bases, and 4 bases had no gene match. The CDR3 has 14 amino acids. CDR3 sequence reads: CASSLGTVSYEQYF. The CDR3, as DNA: TGTGCCAGTAGTTTGGGGACAGTCTCCTACGAGCAGTACTTC.

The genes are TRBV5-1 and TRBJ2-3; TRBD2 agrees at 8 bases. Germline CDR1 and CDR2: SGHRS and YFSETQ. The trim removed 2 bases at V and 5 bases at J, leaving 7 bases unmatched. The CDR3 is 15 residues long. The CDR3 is CASSLSGTRRDTQYF. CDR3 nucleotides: TGCGCCAGCAGCTTATCCGGGACTAGAAGAGATACGCAGTATTTT.